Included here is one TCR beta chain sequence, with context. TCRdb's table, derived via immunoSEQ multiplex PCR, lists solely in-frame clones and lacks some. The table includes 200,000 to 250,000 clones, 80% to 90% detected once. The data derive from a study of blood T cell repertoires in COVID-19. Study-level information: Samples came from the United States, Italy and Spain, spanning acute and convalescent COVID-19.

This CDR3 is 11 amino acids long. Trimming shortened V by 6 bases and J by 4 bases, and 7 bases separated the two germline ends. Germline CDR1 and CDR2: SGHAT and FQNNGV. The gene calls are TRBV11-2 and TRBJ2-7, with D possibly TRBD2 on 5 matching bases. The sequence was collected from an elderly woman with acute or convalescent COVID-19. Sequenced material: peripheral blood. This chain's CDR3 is CASSRGYEQYF. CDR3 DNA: TGTGCCAGCAGTCGGGGTTACGAGCAGTACTTC.